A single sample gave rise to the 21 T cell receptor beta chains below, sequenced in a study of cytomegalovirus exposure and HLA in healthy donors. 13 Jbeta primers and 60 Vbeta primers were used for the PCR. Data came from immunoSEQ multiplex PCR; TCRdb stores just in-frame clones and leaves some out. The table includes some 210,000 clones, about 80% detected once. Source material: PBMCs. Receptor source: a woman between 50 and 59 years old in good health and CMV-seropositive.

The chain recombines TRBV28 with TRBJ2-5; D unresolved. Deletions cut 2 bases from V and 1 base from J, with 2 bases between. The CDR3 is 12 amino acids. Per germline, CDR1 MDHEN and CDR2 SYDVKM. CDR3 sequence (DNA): TGTGCCAGCAGTTTACTCCAAGAGACCCAGTACTTC. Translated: CASSLLQETQYF.

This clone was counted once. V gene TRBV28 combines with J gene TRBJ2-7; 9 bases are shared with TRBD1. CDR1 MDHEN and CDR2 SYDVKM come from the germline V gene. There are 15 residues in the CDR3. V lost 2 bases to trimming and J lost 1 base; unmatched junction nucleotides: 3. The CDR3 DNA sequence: TGTGCCAGCAGTTTAGTGGACAGGGGATCCTACGAGCAGTACTTC. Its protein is CASSLVDRGSYEQYF.

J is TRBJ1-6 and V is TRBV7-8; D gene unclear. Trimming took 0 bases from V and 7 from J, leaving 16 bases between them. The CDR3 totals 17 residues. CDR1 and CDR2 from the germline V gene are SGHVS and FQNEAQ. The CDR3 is CASSLASRGRFNSPLHF. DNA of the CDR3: TGTGCCAGCAGCTTAGCATCCCGGGGTCGGTTCAATTCACCCCTCCACTTT.

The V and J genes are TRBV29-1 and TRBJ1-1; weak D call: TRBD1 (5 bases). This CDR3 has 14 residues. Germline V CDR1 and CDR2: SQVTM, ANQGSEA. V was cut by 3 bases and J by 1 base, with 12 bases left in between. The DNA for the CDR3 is TGCAGCGTTGAGGTCCAGGGAGGGAACACTGAAGCTTTCTTT. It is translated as CSVEVQGGNTEAFF.

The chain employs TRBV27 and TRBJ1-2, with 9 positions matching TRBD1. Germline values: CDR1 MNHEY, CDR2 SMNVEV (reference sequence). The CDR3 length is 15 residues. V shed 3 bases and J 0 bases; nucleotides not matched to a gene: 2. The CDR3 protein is CASSFGTGTNYGYTF. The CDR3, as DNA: TGTGCCAGCAGTTTCGGGACAGGGACTAACTATGGCTACACCTTC.

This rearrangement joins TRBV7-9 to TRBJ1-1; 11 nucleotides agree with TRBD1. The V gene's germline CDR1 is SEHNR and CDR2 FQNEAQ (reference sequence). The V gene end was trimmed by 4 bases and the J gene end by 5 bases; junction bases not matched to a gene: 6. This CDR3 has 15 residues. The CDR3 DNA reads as TGTGCCAGCAGCTCGACCGGGACAGGGGGTACTGAAGCTTTCTTT. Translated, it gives CASSSTGTGGTEAFF.

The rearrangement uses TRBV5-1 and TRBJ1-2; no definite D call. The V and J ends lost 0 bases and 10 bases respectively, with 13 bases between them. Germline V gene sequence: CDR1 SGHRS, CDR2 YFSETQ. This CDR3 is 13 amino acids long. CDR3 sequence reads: CASSLGARRNYTF. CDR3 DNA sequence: TGCGCCAGCAGCTTGGGGGCTCGTAGGAACTACACCTTC.

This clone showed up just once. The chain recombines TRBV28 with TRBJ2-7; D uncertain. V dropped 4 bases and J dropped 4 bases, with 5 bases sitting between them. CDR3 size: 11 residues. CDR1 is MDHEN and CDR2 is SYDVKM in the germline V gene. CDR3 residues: CASSSQYEQYF. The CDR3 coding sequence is TGTGCCAGCAGTTCCCAGTACGAGCAGTACTTC.

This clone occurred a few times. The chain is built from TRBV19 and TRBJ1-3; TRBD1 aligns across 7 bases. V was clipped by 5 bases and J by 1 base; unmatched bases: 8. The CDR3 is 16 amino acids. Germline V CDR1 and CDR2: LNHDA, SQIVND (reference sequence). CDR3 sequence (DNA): TGTGCCAGTAGTCGACAGGGCTACGGGTCTGGAAACACCATATATTTT. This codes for CASSRQGYGSGNTIYF.

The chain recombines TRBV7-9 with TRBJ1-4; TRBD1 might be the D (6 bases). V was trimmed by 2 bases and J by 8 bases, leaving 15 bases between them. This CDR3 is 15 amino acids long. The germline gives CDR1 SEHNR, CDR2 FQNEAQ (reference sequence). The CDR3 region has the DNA TGTGCCAGCAGCTTAACCCAGGGGAGGGGGGAAAAACTGTTTTTT. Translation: CASSLTQGRGEKLFF.

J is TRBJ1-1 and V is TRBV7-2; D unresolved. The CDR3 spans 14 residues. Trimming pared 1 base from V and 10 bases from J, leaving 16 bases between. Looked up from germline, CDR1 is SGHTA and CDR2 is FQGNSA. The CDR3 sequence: CASSLDRGAEGAFF. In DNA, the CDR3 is TGTGCCAGCAGCTTAGATCGTGGCGCGGAAGGAGCTTTCTTT.

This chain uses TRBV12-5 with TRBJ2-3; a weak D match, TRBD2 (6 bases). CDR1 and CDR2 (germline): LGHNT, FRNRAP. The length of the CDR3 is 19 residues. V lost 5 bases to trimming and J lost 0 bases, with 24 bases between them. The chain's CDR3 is CASGPSGTSMGGSTDTQYF. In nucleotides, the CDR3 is TGTGCTAGTGGTCCCTCGGGTACGTCAATGGGGGGTAGCACAGATACGCAGTATTTT.

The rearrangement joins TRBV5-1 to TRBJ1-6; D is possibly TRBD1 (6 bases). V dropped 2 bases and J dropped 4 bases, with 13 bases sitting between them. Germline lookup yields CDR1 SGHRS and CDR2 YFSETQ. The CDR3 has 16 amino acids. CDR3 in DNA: TGCGCCAGCAGCTTCAGGACAGCCACTTATAATTCACCCCTCCACTTT. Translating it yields CASSFRTATYNSPLHF. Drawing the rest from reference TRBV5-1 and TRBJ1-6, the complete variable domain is KAGVTQTPRYLIKTRGQQVTLSCSPISGHRSVSWYQQTPGQGLQFLFEYFSETQRNKGNFPGRFSGRQFSNSRSEMNVSTLELGDSALYLCASSFRTATYNSPLHFGNGTRLTVT.

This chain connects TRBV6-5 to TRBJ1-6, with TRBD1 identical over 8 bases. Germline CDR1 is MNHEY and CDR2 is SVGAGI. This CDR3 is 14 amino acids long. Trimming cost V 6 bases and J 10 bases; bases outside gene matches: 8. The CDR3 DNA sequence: TGTGCCAGCAGCCGGACAGGGCGAAGATCACCCCTCCACTTT. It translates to CASSRTGRRSPLHF.

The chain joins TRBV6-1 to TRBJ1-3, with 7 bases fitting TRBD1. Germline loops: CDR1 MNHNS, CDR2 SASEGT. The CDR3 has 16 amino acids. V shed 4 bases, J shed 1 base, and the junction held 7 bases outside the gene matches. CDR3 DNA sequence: TGTGCCAGCAGTGCCGGGACAGTCGCTTCTGGAAACACCATATATTTT. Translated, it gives CASSAGTVASGNTIYF.

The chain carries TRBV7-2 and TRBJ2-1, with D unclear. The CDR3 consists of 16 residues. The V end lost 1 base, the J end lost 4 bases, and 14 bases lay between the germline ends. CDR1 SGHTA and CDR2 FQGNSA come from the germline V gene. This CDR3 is CASSLDLGRGYNEQFF. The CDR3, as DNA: TGTGCCAGCAGCTTAGATCTAGGTCGTGGGTACAATGAGCAGTTCTTC.

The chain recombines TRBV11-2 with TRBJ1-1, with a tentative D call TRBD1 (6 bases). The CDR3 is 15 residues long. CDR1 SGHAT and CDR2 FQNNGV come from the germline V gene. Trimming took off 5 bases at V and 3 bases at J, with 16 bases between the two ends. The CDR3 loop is CASSPGTSWDTEAFF. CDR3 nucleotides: TGTGCCAGCAGCCCTGGGACATCTTGGGACACTGAAGCTTTCTTT.

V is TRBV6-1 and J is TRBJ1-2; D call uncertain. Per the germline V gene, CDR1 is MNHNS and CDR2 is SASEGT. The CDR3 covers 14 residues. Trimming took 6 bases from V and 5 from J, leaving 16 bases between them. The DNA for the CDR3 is TGTGCCAGCAGCTCCCGGGAGCTTTGGTATGGCTACACCTTC. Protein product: CASSSRELWYGYTF.

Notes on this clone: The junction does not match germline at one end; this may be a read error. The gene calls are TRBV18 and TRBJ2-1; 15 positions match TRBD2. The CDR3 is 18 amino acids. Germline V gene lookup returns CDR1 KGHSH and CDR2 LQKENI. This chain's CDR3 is CASSPRTSGGASFNEQFF. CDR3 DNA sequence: TGTGCCAGCTCACCCCGGACTAGCGGGGGGGCTTCCTTCAATGAGCAGTTCTTC.

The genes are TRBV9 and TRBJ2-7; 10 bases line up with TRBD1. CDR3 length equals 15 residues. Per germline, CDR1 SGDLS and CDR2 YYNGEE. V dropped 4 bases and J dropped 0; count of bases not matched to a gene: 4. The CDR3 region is CASSTGQGGSYEQYF. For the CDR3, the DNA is TGTGCCAGCAGCACAGGACAGGGGGGCTCCTACGAGCAGTACTTC.

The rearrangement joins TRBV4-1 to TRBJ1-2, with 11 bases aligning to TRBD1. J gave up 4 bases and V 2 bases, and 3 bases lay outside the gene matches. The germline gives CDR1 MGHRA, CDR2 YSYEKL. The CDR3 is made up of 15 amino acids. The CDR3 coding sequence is TGCGCCAGCAGCCAACCGGACAGGGGGCCCTATGGCTACACCTTC. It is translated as CASSQPDRGPYGYTF.